This T cell receptor beta chain appears in the sequencing data of a study of blood T cells in healthy people across ages. Regarding the study as a whole: Percentage of naive T cells showed a strong correlation with TCR beta diversity. It was held that diversity estimates obtained from one million T cells represented underestimates.

Remarks on this clonotype: Its antigen is still unknown. One end of the junction does not line up with germline, which may come from a read error.

It was with a sample-barcoded 5' primer and a J-beta primer mix that a second PCR of roughly 7 to 12 cycles was run. One entry per CDR3 protein, called by TCRdb with MiXCR from the 5' RACE reads. The sample yields 600,000 or so distinct CDR3 sequences, approximately 30% seen once. Donors gave around 9.3 milliliters of peripheral blood apiece. This TCR came from a woman older than 75 in good health. The sample taken for sequencing was blood.

The CDR3 nucleotides read TGCGCCAGCGGCTTGGCGGGGGCGAGCACTGAAGCTTTCTTT. It specifies CASGLAGASTEAFF. The chain combines TRBV5-1 with TRBJ1-1; maybe TRBD1 (6 bases). In germline, CDR1 is SGHRS, CDR2 YFSETQ. The CDR3 is 14 residues long.